The present entry profiles one T cell receptor beta chain with its context. Its antigen is not known. Repertoires were generated with immunoSEQ multiplex PCR, while TCRdb's copy carries only in-frame clones and drops some. The sample records around 94,000 clones, roughly 84% being singletons. These data belong to a study of T cell responses to AZD1222 COVID-19 vaccine. The wider study: Pooled in the analysis were second doses at about 4 or about 12 weeks. Study findings and constraints: Vaccine-associated CD4 TCRs spanned spike, dominant at 160-218 and 743-854. Within unmutated variant regions lay the reported targets of nearly half of spike-specific TCRs.

Looked up from germline, CDR1 is ENHRY and CDR2 is SYGVKD. The CDR3 sequence is 17 residues long. V shed 0 bases and J shed 10 bases, with 19 bases lying between them. J is TRBJ1-6 and V is TRBV10-3, with a tentative D call TRBD1 (5 bases). This clonotype was obtained from an adult in good health. Sequences were derived from peripheral blood, sampled on day 0 of AZD1222 vaccination. The CDR3 region has the DNA TGTGCCATCAGTGAGTCGTACTCCGGGACCCCCCGATCACCCCTCCACTTT. It is translated as CAISESYSGTPRSPLHF.